Listed here are 10 T cell receptor beta chains from one sample, sequenced in a study of T cell responses to AZD1222 COVID-19 vaccine. Data came from immunoSEQ multiplex PCR; TCRdb stores just in-frame clones and leaves some out. The sample includes 150,000 or so clones, around 91% of them seen just once. Sequenced material: peripheral blood, taken on day 0 of AZD1222 vaccination. The receptors stem from an adult in good health.

The count of this clone is one. The rearrangement joins TRBV19 to TRBJ1-5; D may be TRBD1 (5 bases). The CDR3 spans 12 residues. From germline, CDR1 is LNHDA and CDR2 SQIVND (reference sequence). V shed 8 bases and J shed 11 bases, with 16 bases lying between them. The CDR3 DNA reads as TGTGCCAGTGACAGCGGTGCCCCGTCCCAGCATTTT. This codes for CASDSGAPSQHF.

The chain joins TRBV28 to TRBJ1-2; D gene unclear. Germline V CDR1 and CDR2: MDHEN, SYDVKM. V lost 5 bases and J lost 4, with 8 bases in between. This CDR3 spans 12 amino acids. The CDR3 coding sequence is TGTGCCAGCAGTGTGGGAGTCTATGGCTACACCTTC. This encodes CASSVGVYGYTF.

This clone was seen just once. This chain connects TRBV3-1 (or the pseudogene TRBV3-2) to TRBJ2-7; 9 bases map to TRBD2. Germline values: CDR1 LGHDT, CDR2 YNNKEL (reference sequence). V trimming: 7 bases; J trimming: 2 bases; junction bases outside the gene matches: 3. The length of the CDR3 is 13 residues. This CDR3 is CASKTSGTYEQYF. Here the CDR3 DNA reads TGTGCCAGCAAGACTAGCGGAACCTACGAGCAGTACTTC.

The chain is built from TRBV4-3 and TRBJ2-7; tentatively, D is TRBD1 or TRBD2 (5 bases each). The V gene's germline CDR1 is LGHNA and CDR2 YSLEER. V was shortened by 3 bases and J by 5 bases, with 11 bases between the two germline ends. This CDR3 is built from 13 residues. Written as DNA, the CDR3 is TGCGCCAGCAGCCAGATGGGGACCGACGAGCAGTACTTC. Amino acid sequence: CASSQMGTDEQYF.

The chain joins TRBV6-5 to TRBJ2-7; tentatively, D is TRBD1 or TRBD2 (6 bases each). The ends were cut back, 8 bases at V and 0 bases at J, with 11 bases in the middle. Germline CDR1 reads MNHEY; CDR2 reads SVGAGI. The CDR3 is made up of 13 amino acids. CDR3 sequence reads: CASAPGASYEQYF. CDR3 sequence (DNA): TGTGCCAGCGCCCCGGGGGCCTCCTACGAGCAGTACTTC.

The chain couples TRBV7-9 to TRBJ2-5, with D unresolved. From germline, CDR1 is SEHNR and CDR2 FQNEAQ (reference sequence). V was shortened by 5 bases and J by 0 bases, with 4 bases between the two germline ends. This CDR3 contains 12 residues. CDR3 in amino acids: CASSPNQETQYF. The CDR3 region has the DNA TGTGCCAGCAGCCCCAACCAAGAGACCCAGTACTTC.

The chain joins TRBV27 to TRBJ2-7; D not resolved. Trimming stripped 5 bases from V and 2 bases from J, with 16 bases between. CDR1 and CDR2 from the germline V gene are MNHEY and SMNVEV (reference sequence). This CDR3 comprises 15 residues. The DNA for the CDR3 is TGTGCCAGCAGTCCTCTGACGGTGCCCCCCTACGAGCAGTACTTC. Its protein product is CASSPLTVPPYEQYF.

The chain employs TRBV9 and TRBJ2-3; TRBD2 aligns across 11 bases. CDR3 length equals 16 residues. Germline V gene sequence: CDR1 SGDLS, CDR2 YYNGEE. V lost 3 bases to trimming and J lost 6 bases; unmatched junction nucleotides: 9. The CDR3 region has the DNA TGTGCCAGCAGCGCGGAGACTAGCGGGGTTGGGGATACGCAGTATTTT. It encodes CASSAETSGVGDTQYF. The variable domain in full, with the rest retrieved from reference TRBV9 and TRBJ2-3, is DSGVTQTPKHLITATGQRVTLRCSPRSGDLSVYWYQQSLDQGLQFLIQYYNGEERAKGNILERFSAQQFPDLHSELNLSSLELGDSALYFCASSAETSGVGDTQYFGPGTRLTVL.

This chain joins TRBV10-3 and TRBJ2-2, with unresolved D. The CDR3 has 13 amino acids. Germline CDR1 and CDR2: ENHRY and SYGVKD. Trimming stripped 3 bases from V and 8 bases from J, with 10 bases between. For the CDR3, the DNA is TGTGCCATCAGTGACTATACACCGGGGGAGCTGTTTTTT. Translated, it gives CAISDYTPGELFF.

The chain couples TRBV5-6 to TRBJ2-7; maybe TRBD1 (6 bases). CDR3 length: 13 residues. V dropped 3 bases and J dropped 6 bases, with 13 bases sitting between them. Germline lookup yields CDR1 SGHDT and CDR2 YYEEEE. Here the CDR3 reads CASSSYRVVEQYF. The CDR3 DNA is TGTGCCAGCAGCTCGTACAGGGTGGTCGAGCAGTACTTC. Together with reference TRBV5-6 and TRBJ2-7, the CDR3 gives the full variable domain: DAGVTQSPTHLIKTRGQQVTLRCSPKSGHDTVSWYQQALGQGPQFIFQYYEEEERQRGNFPDRFSGHQFPNYSSELNVNALLLGDSALYLCASSSYRVVEQYFGPGTRLTVT.